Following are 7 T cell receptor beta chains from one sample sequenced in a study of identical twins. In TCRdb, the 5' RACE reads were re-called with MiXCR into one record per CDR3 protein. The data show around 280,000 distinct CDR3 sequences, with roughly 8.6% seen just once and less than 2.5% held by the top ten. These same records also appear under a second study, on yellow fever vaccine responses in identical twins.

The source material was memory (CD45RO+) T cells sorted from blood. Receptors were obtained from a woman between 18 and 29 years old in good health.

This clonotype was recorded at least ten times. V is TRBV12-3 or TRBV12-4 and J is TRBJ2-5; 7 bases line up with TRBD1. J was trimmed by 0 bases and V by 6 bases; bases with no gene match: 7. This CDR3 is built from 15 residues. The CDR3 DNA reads TGTGCCAGCAGCTACCACAGGGGCAACCAAGAGACCCAGTACTTC. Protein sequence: CASSYHRGNQETQYF.

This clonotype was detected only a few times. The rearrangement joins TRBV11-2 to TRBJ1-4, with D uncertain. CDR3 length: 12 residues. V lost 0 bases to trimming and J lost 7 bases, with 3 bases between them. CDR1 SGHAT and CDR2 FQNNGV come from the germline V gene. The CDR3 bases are TGTGCCAGCAGCTTAGAGGCTGAAAAACTGTTTTTT. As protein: CASSLEAEKLFF.

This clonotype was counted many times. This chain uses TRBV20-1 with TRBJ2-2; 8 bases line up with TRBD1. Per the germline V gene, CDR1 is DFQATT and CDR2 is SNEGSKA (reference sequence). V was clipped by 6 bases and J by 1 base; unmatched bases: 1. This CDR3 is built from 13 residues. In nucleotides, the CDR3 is TGCAGTGCGGGGACAGGGAACACCGGGGAGCTGTTTTTT. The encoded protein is CSAGTGNTGELFF.

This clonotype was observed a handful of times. The CDR3 reads CSGLPDSSKNIQYF. DNA for the CDR3: TGCAGTGGTCTACCCGACAGCTCTAAAAACATTCAGTACTTC. The J gene is TRBJ2-4, the V gene TRBV20-1, with D perhaps matching TRBD1 (5 bases). Trimming pared 7 bases from V and 4 bases from J, leaving 17 bases between. The CDR3 runs 14 residues. Germline CDR1 and CDR2: DFQATT and SNEGSKA (reference sequence).

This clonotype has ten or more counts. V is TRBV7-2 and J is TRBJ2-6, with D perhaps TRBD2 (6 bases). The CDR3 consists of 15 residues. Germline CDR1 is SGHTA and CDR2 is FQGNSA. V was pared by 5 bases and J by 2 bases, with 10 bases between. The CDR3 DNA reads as TGTGCCAGCAGCCCGGGACTTGCTGGGGCCAACGTCCTGACTTTC. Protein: CASSPGLAGANVLTF.

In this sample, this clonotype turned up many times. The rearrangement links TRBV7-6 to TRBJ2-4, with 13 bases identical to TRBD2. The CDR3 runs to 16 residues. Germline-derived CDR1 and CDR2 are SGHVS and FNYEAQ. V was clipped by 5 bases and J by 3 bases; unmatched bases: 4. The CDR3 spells CASSDRLAGGKNIQYF. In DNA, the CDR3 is TGTGCCAGCAGCGACCGACTAGCGGGAGGCAAAAACATTCAGTACTTC.

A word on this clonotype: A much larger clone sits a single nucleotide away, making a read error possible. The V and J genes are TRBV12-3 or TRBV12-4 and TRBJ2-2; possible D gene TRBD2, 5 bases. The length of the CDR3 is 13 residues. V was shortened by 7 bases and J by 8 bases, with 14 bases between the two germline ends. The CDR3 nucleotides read TGTGCCAGCACTATGACTATTTCAGGGGAGCTGTTTTTT. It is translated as CASTMTISGELFF.